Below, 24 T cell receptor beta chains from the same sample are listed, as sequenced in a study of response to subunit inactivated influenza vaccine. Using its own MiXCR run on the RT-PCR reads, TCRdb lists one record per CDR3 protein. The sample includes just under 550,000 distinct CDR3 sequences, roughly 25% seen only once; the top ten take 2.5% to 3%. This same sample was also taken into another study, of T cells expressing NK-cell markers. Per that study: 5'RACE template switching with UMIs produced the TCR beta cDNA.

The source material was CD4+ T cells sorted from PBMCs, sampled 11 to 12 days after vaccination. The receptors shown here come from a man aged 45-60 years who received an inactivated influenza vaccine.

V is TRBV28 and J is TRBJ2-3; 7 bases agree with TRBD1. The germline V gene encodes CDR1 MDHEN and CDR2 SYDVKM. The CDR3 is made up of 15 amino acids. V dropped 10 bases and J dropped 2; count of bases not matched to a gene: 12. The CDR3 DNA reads TGTGCCACACTAGACGGGACAGCTAACACAGATACGCAGTATTTT. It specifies CATLDGTANTDTQYF.

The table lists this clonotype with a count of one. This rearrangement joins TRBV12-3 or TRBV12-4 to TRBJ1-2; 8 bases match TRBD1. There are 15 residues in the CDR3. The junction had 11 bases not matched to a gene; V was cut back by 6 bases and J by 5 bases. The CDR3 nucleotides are TGTGCCAGCAGACTCGGACAGGGCGGGATATATGGCTACACCTTC. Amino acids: CASRLGQGGIYGYTF.

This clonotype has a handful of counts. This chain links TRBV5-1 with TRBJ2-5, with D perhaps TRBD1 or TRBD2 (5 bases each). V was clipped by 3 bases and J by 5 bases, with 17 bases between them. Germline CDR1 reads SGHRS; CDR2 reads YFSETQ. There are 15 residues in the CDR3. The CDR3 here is CASSSNGDPTETQYF. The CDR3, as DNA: TGCGCCAGCAGCTCAAACGGGGACCCAACCGAGACCCAGTACTTC.

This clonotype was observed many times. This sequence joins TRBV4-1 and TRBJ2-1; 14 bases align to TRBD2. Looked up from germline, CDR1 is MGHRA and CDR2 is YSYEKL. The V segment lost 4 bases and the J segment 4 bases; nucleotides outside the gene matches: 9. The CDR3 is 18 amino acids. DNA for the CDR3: TGCGCCAGCAGCCCTCAAGGGGGACTAGCGGGAGCATACAATGAGCAGTTCTTC. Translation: CASSPQGGLAGAYNEQFF.

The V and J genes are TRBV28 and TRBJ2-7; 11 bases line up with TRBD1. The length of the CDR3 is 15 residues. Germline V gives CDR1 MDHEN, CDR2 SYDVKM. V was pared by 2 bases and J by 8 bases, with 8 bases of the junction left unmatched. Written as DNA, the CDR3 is TGTGCCAGCAGTTTAGTAAGGACAGGGGGCGGAAAGCAGTACTTC. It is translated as CASSLVRTGGGKQYF.

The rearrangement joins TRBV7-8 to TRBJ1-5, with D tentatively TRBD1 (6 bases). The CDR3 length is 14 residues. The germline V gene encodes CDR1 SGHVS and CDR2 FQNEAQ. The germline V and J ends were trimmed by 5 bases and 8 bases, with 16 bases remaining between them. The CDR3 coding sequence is TGTGCCAGCAGCGCAGTCAGGGGTCGGGAGCCCCAGCATTTT. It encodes CASSAVRGREPQHF.

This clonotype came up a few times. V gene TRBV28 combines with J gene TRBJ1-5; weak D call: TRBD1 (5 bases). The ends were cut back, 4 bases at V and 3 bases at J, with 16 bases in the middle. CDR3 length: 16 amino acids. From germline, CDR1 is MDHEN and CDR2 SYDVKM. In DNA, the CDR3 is TGTGCCAGCAGTTCCCAGGTGAGGGGATACAATCAGCCCCAGCATTTT. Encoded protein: CASSSQVRGYNQPQHF. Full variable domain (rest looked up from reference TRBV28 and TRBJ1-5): DVKVTQSSRYLVKRTGEKVFLECVQDMDHENMFWYRQDPGLGLRLIYFSYDVKMKEKGDIPEGYSVSREKKERFSLILESASTNQTSMYLCASSSQVRGYNQPQHFGDGTRLSIL.

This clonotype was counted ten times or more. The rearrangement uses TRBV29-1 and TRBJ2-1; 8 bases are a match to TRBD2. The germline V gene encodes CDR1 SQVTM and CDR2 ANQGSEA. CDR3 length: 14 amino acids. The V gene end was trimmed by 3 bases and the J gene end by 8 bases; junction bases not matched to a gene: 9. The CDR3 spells CSVDLTSVVDEQFF. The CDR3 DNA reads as TGCAGCGTTGACCTGACTAGCGTCGTTGATGAGCAGTTCTTC.

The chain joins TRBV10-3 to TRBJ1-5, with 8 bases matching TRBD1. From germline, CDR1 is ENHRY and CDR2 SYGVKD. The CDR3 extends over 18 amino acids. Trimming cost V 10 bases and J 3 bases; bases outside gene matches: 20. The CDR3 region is CATSGQGDRGGYNQPQHF. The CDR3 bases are TGTGCCACCTCGGGCCAAGGCGACAGGGGAGGGTACAATCAGCCCCAGCATTTT.

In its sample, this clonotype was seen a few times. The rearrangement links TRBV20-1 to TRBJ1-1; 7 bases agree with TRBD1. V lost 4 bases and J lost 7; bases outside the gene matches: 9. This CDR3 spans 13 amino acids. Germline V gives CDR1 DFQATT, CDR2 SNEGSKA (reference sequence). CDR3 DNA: TGCAGTGCTAAAGAGGGGGCGCGTAGTGAAGCTTTCTTT. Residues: CSAKEGARSEAFF.

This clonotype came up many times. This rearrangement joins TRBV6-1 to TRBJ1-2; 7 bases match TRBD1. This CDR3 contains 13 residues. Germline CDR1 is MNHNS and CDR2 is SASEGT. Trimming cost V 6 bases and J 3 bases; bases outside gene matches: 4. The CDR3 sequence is CASRRGRDYGYTF. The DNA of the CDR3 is TGTGCCAGCAGAAGGGGGCGAGACTATGGCTACACCTTC.

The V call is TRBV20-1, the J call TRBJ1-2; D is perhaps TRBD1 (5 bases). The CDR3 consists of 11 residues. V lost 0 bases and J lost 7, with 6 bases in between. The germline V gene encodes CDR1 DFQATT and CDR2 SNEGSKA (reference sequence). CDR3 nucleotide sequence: TGCAGTGCTAGAGAAACAGGTGGCTACACCTTC. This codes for CSARETGGYTF.

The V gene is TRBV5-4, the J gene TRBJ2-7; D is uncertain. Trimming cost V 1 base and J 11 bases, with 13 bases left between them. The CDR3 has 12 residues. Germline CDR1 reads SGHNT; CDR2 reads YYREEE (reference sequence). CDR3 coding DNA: TGTGCCAGCAGCTTGTACCCCGCCAAGGAGTACTTC. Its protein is CASSLYPAKEYF.

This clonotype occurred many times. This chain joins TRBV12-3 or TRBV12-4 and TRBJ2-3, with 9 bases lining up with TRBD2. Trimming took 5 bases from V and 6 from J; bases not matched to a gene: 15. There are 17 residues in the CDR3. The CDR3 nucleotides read TGTGCCAGCAGTCGTCTGGGGGCTAGCGGGGCCAGGGATACGCAGTATTTT. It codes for CASSRLGASGARDTQYF.

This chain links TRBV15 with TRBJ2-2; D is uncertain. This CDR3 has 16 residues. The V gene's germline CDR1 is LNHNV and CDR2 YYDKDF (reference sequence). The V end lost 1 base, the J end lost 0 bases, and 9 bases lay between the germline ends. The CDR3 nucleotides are TGTGCCACCAGCAGAGGGATACGTCCGAACACCGGGGAGCTGTTTTTT. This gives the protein CATSRGIRPNTGELFF. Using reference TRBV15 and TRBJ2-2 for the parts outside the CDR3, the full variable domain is DAMVIQNPRYQVTQFGKPVTLSCSQTLNHNVMYWYQQKSSQAPKLLFHYYDKDFNNEADTPDNFQSRRPNTSFCFLDIRSPGLGDTAMYLCATSRGIRPNTGELFFGEGSRLTVL.

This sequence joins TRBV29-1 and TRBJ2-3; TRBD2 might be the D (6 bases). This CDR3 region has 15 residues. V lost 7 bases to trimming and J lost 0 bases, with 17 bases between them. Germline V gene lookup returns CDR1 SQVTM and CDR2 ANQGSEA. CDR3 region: CSAGGGEGSTDTQYF. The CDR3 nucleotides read TGCAGCGCCGGGGGAGGTGAGGGGAGCACAGATACGCAGTATTTT.

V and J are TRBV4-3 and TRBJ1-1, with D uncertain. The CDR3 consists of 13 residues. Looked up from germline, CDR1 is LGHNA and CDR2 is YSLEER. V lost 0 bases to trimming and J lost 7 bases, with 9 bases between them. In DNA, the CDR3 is TGCGCCAGCAGCCAAGATCTCGGCCTTGAAGCTTTCTTT. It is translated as CASSQDLGLEAFF.

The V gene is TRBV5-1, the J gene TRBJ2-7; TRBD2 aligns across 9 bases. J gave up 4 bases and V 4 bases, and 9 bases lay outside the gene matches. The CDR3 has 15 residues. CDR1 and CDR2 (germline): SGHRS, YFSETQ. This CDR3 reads CASSVRLAEEYEQYF. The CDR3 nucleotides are TGCGCCAGCAGCGTTCGACTAGCGGAAGAATACGAGCAGTACTTC.

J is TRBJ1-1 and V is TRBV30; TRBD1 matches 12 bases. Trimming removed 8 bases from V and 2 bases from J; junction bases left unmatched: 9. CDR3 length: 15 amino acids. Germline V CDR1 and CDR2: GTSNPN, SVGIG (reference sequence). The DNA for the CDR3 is TGTGCCGGGGGACAGGGGGCCTTGGTTAACACTGAAGCTTTCTTT. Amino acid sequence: CAGGQGALVNTEAFF.

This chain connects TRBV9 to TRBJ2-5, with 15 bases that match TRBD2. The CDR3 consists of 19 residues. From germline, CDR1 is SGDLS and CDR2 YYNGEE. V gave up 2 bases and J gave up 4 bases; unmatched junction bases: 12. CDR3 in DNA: TGTGCCAGCAGCGTCGCCCCTTCGGGACTAGCGGGAGGAGGAGAGACCCAGTACTTC. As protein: CASSVAPSGLAGGGETQYF. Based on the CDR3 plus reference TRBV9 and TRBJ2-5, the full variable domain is DSGVTQTPKHLITATGQRVTLRCSPRSGDLSVYWYQQSLDQGLQFLIQYYNGEERAKGNILERFSAQQFPDLHSELNLSSLELGDSALYFCASSVAPSGLAGGGETQYFGPGTRLLVL.

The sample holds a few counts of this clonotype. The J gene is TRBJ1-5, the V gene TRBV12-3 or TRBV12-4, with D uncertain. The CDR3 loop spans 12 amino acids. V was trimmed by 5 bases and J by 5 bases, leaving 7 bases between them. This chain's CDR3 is CASSANDQPQHF. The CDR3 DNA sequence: TGTGCCAGCAGTGCAAACGATCAGCCCCAGCATTTT.

The DNA for the CDR3 is TGTGCCAGCAGCGAAACCGGGACTAGCTACAATGAGCAGTTCTTC. Its translation: CASSETGTSYNEQFF. V gene TRBV9 combines with J gene TRBJ2-1; 8 bases line up with TRBD2. V was clipped by 3 bases and J by 3 bases; unmatched bases: 5. The CDR3 is 15 amino acids. The V gene's germline CDR1 is SGDLS and CDR2 YYNGEE. Full variable domain (missing parts from reference TRBV9 and TRBJ2-1): DSGVTQTPKHLITATGQRVTLRCSPRSGDLSVYWYQQSLDQGLQFLIQYYNGEERAKGNILERFSAQQFPDLHSELNLSSLELGDSALYFCASSETGTSYNEQFFGPGTRLTVL.

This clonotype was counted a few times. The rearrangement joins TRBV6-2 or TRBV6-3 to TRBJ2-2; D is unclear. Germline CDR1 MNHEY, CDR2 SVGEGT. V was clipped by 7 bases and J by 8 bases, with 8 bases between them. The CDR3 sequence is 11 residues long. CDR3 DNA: TGTGCCAGCAAAAATATGGGGGAGCTGTTTTTT. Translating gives CASKNMGELFF.

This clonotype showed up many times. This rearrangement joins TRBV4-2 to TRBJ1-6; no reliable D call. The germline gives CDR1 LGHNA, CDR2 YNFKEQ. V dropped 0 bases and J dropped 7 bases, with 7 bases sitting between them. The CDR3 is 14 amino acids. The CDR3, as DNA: TGTGCCAGCAGCCAAGATCCTGGGAATTCACCCCTCCACTTT. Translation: CASSQDPGNSPLHF.